The rows below give T cell receptor beta chains drawn from one sample of a study of blood T cell repertoires in COVID-19. This table comes from immunoSEQ multiplex PCR, and its TCRdb copy is limited to in-frame clones, with some not included. The sample yields about 38,000 clones, roughly 87% seen once. Sequenced: peripheral blood. These receptors were collected from a human donor in a cohort sampled during active COVID-19. Both conserved end residues are trimmed from each CDR3. The D gene is left open where the match is weak.

V gene: TRBV10-3
D gene: .
CDR3 protein: ATTGANTEAF

V gene: TRBV5-1
D gene: .
CDR3 protein: ASSGQGISGANVLT

V gene: TRBV6-5
D gene: .
CDR3 protein: ASSYSGQRGNSPLH

V gene: TRBV9
D gene: .
CDR3 protein: ASSPPRWGRNTDTQY

V gene: TRBV5-1
D gene: TRBD1
CDR3 protein: ASSTGTGVNEQF

V gene: TRBV6-1
D gene: .
CDR3 protein: ASSESLQGWSYGYT

V gene: TRBV7-2
D gene: .
CDR3 protein: ASSSLARGHEQF

V gene: TRBV5-5
D gene: TRBD2
CDR3 protein: ASTSLAGGLNEQF

V gene: TRBV20-1
D gene: TRBD1
CDR3 protein: SASSDRDDEQF

V gene: TRBV5-4
D gene: .
CDR3 protein: ASTWGGRSGNTIY

V gene: TRBV16
D gene: .
CDR3 protein: ASSPRGGPGNTIY

V gene: TRBV18
D gene: .
CDR3 protein: ASSPAETQY

V gene: TRBV2
D gene: .
CDR3 protein: ASSEGEWTANTEAF

V gene: TRBV10-1
D gene: TRBD2
CDR3 protein: AGSAGGDYEQY

V gene: TRBV10-3
D gene: .
CDR3 protein: AISQDTEAF

V gene: TRBV7-2
D gene: .
CDR3 protein: ASSLAGQRADTQY

V gene: TRBV21-1
D gene: .
CDR3 protein: ASSKATGKETQY

V gene: TRBV18
D gene: .
CDR3 protein: ASSIPSRANYGYT

V gene: TRBV5-1
D gene: .
CDR3 protein: ASSLEGPAPRETQY

V gene: TRBV10-3
D gene: TRBD1
CDR3 protein: AISESTGGSETQY

V gene: TRBV6-2/TRBV6-3
D gene: TRBD1
CDR3 protein: ASSYEPTGVWDQPQH

V gene: TRBV6-2/TRBV6-3
D gene: .
CDR3 protein: ASSYVAASTSPDTQY

V gene: TRBV5-1
D gene: .
CDR3 protein: ASSFPGLEAF

V gene: TRBV3-1/TRBV3-2
D gene: .
CDR3 protein: ASSSRVGARTQY

V gene: TRBV3-1/TRBV3-2
D gene: .
CDR3 protein: ASSQAAGMEKLF

V gene: TRBV9
D gene: TRBD2
CDR3 protein: ASSVGASGHNEQF

V gene: TRBV7-6
D gene: TRBD2
CDR3 protein: ASSLAGLAGGRETQY